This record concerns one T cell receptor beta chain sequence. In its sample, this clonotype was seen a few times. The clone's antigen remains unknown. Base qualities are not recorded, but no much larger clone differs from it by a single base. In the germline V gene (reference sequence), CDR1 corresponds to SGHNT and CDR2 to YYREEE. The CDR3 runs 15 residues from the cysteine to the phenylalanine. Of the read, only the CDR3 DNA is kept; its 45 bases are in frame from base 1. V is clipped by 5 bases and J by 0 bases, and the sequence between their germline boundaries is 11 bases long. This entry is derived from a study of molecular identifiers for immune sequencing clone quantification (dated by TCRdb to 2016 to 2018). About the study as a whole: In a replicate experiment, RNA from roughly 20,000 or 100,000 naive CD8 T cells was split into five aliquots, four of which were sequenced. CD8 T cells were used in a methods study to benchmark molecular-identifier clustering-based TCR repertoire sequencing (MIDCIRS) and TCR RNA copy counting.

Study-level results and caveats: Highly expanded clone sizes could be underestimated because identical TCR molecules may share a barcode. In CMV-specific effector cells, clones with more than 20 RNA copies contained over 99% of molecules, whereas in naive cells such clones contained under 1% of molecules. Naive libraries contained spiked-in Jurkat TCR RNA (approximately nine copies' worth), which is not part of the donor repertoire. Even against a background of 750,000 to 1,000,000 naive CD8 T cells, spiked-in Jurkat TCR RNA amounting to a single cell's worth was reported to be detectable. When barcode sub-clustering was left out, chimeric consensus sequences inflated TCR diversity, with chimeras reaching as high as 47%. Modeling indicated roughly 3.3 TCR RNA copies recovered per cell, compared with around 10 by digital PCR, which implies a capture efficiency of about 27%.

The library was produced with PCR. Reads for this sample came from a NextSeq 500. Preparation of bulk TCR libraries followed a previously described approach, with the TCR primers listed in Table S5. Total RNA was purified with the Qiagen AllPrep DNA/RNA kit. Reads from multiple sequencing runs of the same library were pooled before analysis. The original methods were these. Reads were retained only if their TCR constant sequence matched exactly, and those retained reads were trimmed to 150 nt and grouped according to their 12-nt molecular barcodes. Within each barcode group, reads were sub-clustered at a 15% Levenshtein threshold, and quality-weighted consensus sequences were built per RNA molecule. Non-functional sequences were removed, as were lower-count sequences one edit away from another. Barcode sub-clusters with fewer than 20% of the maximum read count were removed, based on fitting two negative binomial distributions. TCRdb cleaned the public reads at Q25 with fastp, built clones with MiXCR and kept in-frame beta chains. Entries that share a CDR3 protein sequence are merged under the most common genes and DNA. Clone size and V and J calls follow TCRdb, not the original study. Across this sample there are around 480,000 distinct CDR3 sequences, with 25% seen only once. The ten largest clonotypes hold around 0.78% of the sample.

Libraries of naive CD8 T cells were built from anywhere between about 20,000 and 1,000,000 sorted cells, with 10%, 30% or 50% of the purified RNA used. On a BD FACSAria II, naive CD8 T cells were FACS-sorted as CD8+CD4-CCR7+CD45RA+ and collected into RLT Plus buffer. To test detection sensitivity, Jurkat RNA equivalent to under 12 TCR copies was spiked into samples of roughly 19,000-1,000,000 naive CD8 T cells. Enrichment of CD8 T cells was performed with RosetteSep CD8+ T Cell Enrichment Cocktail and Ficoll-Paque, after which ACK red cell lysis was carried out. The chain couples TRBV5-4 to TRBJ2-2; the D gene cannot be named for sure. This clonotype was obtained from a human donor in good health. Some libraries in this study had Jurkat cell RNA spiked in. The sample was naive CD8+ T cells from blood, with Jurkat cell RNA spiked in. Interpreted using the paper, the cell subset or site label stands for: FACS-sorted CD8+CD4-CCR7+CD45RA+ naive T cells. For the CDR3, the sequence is CASREGPTNTGELFF. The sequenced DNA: TGTGCCAGCAGAGAAGGACCCACGAACACCGGGGAGCTGTTTTTT.